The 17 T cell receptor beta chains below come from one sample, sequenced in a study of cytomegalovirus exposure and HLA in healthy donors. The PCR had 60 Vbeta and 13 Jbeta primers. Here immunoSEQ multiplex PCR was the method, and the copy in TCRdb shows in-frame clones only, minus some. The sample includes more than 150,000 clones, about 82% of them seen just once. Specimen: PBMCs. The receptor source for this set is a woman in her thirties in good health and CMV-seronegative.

The CDR3, as DNA: TGCGCCTCCTCAACTGGGGAGGGTAAATCCGGGGAGCTGTTTTTT. Encoded protein: CASSTGEGKSGELFF. The chain is built from TRBV5-1 and TRBJ2-2; 7 bases are shared with TRBD2. The CDR3 is 15 amino acids. The ends lost 10 bases at V and 6 bases at J; junction bases unmatched: 15. Germline-derived CDR1 and CDR2 are SGHRS and YFSETQ.

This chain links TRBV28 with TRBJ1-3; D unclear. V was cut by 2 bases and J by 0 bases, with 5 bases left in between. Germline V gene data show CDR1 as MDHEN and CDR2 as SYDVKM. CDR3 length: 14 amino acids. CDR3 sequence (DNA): TGTGCCAGCAGTTTAATTCGCTCTGGAAACACCATATATTTT. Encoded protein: CASSLIRSGNTIYF.

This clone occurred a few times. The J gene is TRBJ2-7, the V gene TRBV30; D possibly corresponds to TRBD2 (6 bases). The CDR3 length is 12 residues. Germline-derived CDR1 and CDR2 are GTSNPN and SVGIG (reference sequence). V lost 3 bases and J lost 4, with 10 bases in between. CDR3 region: CAWSLSGYEQYF. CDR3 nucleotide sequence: TGTGCCTGGAGCTTGAGCGGGTACGAGCAGTACTTC.

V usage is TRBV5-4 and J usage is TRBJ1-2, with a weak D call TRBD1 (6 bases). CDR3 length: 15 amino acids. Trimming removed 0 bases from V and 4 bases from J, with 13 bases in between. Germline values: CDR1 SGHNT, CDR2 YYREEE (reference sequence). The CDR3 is CASSLVGGAIYGYTF. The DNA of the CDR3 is TGTGCCAGCAGCTTGGTTGGGGGCGCGATCTATGGCTACACCTTC. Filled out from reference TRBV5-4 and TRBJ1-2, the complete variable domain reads ETGVTQSPTHLIKTRGQQVTLRCSSQSGHNTVSWYQQALGQGPQFIFQYYREEENGRGNFPPRFSGLQFPNYSSELNVNALELDDSALYLCASSLVGGAIYGYTFGSGTRLTVV.

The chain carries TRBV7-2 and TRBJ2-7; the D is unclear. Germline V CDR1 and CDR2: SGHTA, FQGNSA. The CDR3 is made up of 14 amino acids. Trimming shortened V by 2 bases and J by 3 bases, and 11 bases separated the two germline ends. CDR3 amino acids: CASSLRQVGYEQYF. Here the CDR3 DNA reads TGTGCCAGCAGCTTACGGCAGGTCGGCTACGAGCAGTACTTC.

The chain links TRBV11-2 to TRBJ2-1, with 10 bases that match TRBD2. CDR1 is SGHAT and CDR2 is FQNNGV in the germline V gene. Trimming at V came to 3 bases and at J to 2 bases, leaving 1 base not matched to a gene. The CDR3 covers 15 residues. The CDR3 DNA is TGTGCCAGCAGCTTTACTAGCGGGGCCTACAATGAGCAGTTCTTC. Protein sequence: CASSFTSGAYNEQFF.

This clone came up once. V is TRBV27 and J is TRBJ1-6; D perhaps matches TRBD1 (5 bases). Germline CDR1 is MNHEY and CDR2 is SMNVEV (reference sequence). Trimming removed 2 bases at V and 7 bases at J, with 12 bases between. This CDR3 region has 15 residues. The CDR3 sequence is CASSLAGQGNSPLHF. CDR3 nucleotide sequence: TGTGCCAGCAGTTTAGCGGGGCAGGGAAATTCACCCCTCCACTTT.

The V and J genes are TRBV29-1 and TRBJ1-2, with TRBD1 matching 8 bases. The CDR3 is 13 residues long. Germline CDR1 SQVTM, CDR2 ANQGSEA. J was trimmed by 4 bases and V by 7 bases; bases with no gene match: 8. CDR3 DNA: TGCAGCGCCCGGACAGGGTCGCTCTATGGCTACACCTTC. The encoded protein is CSARTGSLYGYTF.

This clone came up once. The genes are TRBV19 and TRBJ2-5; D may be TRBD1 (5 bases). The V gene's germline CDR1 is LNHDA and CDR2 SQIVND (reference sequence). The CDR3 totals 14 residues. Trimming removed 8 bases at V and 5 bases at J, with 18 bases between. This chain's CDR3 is CASRSSGITETQYF. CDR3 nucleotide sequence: TGTGCCAGTCGCAGTTCAGGGATTACGGAGACCCAGTACTTC.

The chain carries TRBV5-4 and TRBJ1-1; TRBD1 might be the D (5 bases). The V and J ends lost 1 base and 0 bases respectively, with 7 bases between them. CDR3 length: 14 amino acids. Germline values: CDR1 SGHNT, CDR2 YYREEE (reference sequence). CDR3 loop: CASSLPGLNTEAFF. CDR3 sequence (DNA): TGTGCCAGCAGCTTGCCAGGGTTGAACACTGAAGCTTTCTTT.

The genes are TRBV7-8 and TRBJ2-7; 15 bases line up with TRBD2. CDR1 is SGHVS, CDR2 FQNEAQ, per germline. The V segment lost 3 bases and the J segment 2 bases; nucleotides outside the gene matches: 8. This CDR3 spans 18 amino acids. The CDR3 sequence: CASSLGLAGGSVTYEQYF. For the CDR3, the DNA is TGTGCCAGCAGCTTGGGACTAGCGGGGGGATCCGTTACCTACGAGCAGTACTTC.

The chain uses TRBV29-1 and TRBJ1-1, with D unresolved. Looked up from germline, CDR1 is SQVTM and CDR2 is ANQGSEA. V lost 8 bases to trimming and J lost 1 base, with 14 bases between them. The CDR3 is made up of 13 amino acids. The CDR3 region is CSPRRSPNTEAFF. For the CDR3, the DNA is TGCAGCCCTCGGAGGAGCCCGAACACTGAAGCTTTCTTT.

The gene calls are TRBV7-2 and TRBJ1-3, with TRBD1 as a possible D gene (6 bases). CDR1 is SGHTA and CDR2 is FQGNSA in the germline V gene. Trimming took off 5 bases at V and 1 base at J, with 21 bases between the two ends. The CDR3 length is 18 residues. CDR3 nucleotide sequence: TGTGCCAGCAGCCCCCAGGGGAGAAGGCTCCTTTCTGGAAACACCATATATTTT. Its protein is CASSPQGRRLLSGNTIYF.

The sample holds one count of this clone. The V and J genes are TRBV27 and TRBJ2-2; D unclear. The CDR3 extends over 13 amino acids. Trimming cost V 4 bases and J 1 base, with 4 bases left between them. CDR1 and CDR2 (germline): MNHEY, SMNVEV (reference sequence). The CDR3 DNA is TGTGCCAGCAGTTGGAGGAACACCGGGGAGCTGTTTTTT. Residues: CASSWRNTGELFF.

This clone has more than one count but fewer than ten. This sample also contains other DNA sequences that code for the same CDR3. Here the CDR3 DNA reads TGTGCCAGCAGCCCCCCCTCAGGGAACTATGGCTACACCTTC. It specifies CASSPPSGNYGYTF. This chain links TRBV7-9 with TRBJ1-2, with D perhaps matching TRBD1 (5 bases). The CDR3 consists of 14 residues. V dropped 5 bases and J dropped 2 bases, with 12 bases sitting between them. CDR1 and CDR2 from the germline V gene are SEHNR and FQNEAQ (reference sequence).

This CDR3 is CASMTGASQPQHF. CDR3 nucleotides: TGTGCCAGCATGACAGGGGCAAGTCAGCCCCAGCATTTT. The chain is built from TRBV6-1 and TRBJ1-5; TRBD1 aligns across 8 bases. There are 13 residues in the CDR3. Germline values: CDR1 MNHNS, CDR2 SASEGT. J lost 6 bases, V lost 7 bases, and 5 bases had no gene match.

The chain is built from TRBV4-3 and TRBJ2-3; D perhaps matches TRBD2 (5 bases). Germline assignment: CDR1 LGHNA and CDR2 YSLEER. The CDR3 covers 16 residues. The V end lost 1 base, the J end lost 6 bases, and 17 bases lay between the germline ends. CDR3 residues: CASSQGVRPGGDTQYF. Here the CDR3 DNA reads TGCGCCAGCAGCCAAGGGGTACGGCCGGGCGGGGATACGCAGTATTTT.